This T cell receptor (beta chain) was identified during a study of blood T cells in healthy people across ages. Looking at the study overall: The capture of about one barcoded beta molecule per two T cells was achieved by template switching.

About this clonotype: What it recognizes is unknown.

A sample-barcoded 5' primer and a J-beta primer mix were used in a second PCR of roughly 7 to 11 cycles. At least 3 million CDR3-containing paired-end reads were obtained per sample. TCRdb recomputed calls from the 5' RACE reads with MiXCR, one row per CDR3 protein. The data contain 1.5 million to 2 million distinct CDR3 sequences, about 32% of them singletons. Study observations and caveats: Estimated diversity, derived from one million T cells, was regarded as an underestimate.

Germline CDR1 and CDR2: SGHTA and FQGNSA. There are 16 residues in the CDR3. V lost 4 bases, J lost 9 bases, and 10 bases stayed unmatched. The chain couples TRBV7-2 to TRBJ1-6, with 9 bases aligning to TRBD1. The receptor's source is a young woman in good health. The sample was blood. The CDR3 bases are TGTGCCAGCAGCTCCGATTCGGACAGGGGTAGTTCACCCCTCCACTTT. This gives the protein CASSSDSDRGSSPLHF.